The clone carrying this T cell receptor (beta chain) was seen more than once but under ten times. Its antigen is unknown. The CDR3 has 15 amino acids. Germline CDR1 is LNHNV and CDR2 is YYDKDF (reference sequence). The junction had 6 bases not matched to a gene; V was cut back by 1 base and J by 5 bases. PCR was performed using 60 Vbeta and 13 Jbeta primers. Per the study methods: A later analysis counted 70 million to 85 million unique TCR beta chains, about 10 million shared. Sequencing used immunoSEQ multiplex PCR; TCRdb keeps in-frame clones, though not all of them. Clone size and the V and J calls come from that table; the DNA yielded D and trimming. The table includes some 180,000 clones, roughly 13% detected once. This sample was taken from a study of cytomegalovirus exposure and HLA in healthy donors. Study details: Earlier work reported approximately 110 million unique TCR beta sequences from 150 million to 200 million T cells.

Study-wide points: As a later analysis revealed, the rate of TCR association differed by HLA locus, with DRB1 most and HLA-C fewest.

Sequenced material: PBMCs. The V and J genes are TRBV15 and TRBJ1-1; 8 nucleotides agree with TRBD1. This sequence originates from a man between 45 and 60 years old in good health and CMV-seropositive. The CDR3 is CATSRGRQGHTEAFF. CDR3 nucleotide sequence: TGTGCCACCAGCAGAGGGAGACAGGGGCATACTGAAGCTTTCTTT.